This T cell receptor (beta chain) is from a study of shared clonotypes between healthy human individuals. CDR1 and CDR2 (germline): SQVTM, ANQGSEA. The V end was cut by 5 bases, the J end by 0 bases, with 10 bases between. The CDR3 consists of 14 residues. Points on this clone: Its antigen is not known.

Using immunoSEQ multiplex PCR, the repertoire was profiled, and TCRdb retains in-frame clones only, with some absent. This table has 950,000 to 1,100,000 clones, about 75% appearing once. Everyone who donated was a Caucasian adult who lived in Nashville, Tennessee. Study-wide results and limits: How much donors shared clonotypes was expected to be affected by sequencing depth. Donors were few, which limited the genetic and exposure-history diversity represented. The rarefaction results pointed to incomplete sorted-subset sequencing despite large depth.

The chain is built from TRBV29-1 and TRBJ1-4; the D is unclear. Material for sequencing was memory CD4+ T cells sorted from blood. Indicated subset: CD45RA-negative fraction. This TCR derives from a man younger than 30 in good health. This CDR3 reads CSVSRSSTNEKLFF. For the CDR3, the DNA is TGCAGCGTTTCCAGGAGTTCAACTAATGAAAAACTGTTTTTT.